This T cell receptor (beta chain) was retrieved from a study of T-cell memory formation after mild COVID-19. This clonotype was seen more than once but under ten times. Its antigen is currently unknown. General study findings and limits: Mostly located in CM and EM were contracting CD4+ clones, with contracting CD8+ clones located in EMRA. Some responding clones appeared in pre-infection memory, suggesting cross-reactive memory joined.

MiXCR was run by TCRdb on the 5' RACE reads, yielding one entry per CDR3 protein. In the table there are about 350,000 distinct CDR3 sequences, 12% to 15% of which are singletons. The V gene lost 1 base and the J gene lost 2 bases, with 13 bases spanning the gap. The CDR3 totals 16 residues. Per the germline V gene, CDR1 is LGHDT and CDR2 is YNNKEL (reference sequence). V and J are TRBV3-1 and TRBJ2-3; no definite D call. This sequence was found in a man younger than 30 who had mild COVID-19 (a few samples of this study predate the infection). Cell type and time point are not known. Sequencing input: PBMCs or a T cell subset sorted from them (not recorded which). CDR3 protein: CASSQGASPDTDTQYF. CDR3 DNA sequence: TGTGCCAGCAGCCAAGGAGCCTCCCCGGACACAGATACGCAGTATTTT.